This T cell receptor beta chain appears in the sequencing data of a study of CD8+ T cells in alopecia areata. Treatment described: oral pan-JAK inhibitor, 5-10 mg twice daily. RNA extraction and reverse transcription yielded cDNA as sequencing template. Produced via immunoSEQ multiplex PCR; TCRdb's table is partial and in-frame only. The data hold about 190,000 clones, with less than 65% observed a single time. This clone appeared a few times. V gave up 0 bases and J gave up 6 bases, with 6 bases separating them. Per germline, CDR1 LGHNA and CDR2 YNFKEQ. The CDR3 runs 12 residues. The TCR was taken from a human donor with alopecia areata. Source: CD4+ T cells sorted from blood, taken at week 4, from a patient treated with tofacitinib. The genes are TRBV4-2 and TRBJ2-7; D gene uncertain. The CDR3 here is CASSQEWGEQYF. CDR3 nucleotides: TGTGCCAGCAGCCAAGAATGGGGCGAGCAGTACTTC.